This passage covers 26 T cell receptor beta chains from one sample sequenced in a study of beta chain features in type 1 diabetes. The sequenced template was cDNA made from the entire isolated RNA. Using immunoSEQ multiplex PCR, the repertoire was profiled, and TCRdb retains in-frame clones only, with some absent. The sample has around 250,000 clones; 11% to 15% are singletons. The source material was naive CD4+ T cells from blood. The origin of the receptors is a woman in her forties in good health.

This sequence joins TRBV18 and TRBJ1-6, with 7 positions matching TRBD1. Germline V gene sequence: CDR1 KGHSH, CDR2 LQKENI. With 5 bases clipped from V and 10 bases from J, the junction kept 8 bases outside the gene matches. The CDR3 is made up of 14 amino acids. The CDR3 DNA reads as TGTGCCAGCTCATATACAGGGGATAGATCACCCCTCCACTTT. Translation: CASSYTGDRSPLHF.

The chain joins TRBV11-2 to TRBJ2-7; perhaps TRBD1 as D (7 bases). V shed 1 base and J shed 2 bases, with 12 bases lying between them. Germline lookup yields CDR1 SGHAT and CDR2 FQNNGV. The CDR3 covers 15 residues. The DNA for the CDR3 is TGTGCCAGCAGCTTAGCAGGGGGGTTCCCCTACGAGCAGTACTTC. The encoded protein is CASSLAGGFPYEQYF.

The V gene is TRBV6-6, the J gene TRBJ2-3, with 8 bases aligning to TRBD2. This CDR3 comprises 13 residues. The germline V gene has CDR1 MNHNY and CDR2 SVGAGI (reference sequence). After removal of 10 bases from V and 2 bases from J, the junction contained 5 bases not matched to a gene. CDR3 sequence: CATLAGNTDTQYF. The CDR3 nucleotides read TGTGCCACCCTAGCGGGCAACACAGATACGCAGTATTTT.

The DNA for the CDR3 is TGTGCCAGCAGTTCACAGGGGGCCCACCAAGAGACCCAGTACTTC. It encodes CASSSQGAHQETQYF. V usage is TRBV6-6 and J usage is TRBJ2-5; 9 nucleotides match TRBD1. V lost 4 bases to trimming and J lost 0 bases; unmatched junction nucleotides: 3. The CDR3 has 15 residues. CDR1 is MNHNY, CDR2 SVGAGI, per germline (reference sequence).

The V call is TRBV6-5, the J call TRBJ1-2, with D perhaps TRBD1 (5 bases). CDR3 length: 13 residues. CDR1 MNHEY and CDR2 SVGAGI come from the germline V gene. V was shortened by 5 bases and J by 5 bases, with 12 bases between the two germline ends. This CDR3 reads CASSPTGPYGYTF. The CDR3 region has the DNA TGTGCCAGCAGTCCCACAGGACCATATGGCTACACCTTC.

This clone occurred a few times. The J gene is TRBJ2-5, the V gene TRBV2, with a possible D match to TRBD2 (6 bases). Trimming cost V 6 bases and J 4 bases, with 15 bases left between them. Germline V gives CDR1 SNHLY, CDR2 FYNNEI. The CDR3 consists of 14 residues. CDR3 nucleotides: TGTGCCAGCAGGCCCCGGAGGGGAGGAGAGACCCAGTACTTC. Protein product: CASRPRRGGETQYF.

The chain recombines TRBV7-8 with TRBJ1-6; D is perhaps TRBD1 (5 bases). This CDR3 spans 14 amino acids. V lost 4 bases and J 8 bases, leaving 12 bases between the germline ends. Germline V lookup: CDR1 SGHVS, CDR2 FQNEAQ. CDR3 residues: CASSSRGVDSPLHF. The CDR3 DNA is TGTGCCAGCAGCTCCCGGGGGGTAGATTCACCCCTCCACTTT.

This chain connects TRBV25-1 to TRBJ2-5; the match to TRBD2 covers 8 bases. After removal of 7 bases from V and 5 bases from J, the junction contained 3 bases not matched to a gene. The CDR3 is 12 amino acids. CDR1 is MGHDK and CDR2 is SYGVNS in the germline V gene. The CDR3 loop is CASNGGAETQYF. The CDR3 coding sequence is TGTGCCAGCAACGGGGGGGCGGAGACCCAGTACTTC.

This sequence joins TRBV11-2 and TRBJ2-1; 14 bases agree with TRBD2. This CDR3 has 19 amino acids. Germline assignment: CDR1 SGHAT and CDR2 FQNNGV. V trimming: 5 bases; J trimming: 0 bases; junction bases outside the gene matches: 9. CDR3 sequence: CASSTRTSGGPSSYNEQFF. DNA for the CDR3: TGTGCCAGCAGCACCCGGACTAGCGGGGGGCCGAGCTCCTACAATGAGCAGTTCTTC.

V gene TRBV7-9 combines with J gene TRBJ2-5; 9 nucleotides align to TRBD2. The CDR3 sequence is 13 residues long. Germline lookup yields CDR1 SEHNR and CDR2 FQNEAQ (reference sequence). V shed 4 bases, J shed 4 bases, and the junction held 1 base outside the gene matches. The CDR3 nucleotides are TGTGCCAGCAGCTCAGCGGGGGGAGAGACCCAGTACTTC. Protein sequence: CASSSAGGETQYF.

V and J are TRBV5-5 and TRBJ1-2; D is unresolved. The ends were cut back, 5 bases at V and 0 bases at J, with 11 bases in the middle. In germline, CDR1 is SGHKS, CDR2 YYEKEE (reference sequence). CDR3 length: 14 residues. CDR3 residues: CASSKDGANYGYTF. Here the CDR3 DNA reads TGTGCCAGCAGTAAGGACGGGGCTAACTATGGCTACACCTTC. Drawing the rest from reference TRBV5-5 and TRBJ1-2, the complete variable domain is DAGVTQSPTHLIKTRGQQVTLRCSPISGHKSVSWYQQVLGQGPQFIFQYYEKEERGRGNFPDRFSARQFPNYSSELNVNALLLGDSALYLCASSKDGANYGYTFGSGTRLTVV.

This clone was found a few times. The CDR3 nucleotides read TGTGCCAGCAGCTTCTATGGTAGCGGGTACAATGAGCAGTTCTTC. Translating it yields CASSFYGSGYNEQFF. This rearrangement joins TRBV7-2 to TRBJ2-1; 7 bases are shared with TRBD2. After removal of 3 bases from V and 4 bases from J, the junction contained 6 bases not matched to a gene. Germline CDR1 reads SGHTA; CDR2 reads FQGNSA. The CDR3 contains 15 residues.

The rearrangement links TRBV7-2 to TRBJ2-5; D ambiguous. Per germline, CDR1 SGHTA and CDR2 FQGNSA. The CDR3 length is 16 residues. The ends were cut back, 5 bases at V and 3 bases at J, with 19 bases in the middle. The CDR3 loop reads CASSQDRIQTKETQYF. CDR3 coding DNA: TGTGCCAGCAGCCAAGATCGGATACAGACGAAAGAGACCCAGTACTTC.

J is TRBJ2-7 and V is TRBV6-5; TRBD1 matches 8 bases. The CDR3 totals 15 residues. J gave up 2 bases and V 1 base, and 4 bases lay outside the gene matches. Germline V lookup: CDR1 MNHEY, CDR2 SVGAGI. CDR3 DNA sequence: TGTGCCAGCAGTTACTGGGTACAGGGGGCCTACGAGCAGTACTTC. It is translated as CASSYWVQGAYEQYF.

CDR3 in amino acids: CASRTEISSGANVLTF. In DNA form, the CDR3 reads TGTGCCAGCCGGACAGAGATTAGCTCTGGGGCCAACGTCCTGACTTTC. The rearrangement links TRBV27 to TRBJ2-6, with D possibly matching TRBD1 (6 bases). Germline lookup yields CDR1 MNHEY and CDR2 SMNVEV (reference sequence). V lost 8 bases to trimming and J lost 0 bases, with 14 bases between them. CDR3 length equals 16 residues.

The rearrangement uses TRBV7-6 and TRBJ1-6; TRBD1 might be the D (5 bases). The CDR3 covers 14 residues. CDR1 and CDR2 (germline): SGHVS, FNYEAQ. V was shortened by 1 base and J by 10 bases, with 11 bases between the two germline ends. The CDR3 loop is CASSLGQGGSPLHF. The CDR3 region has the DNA TGTGCCAGCAGCTTAGGGCAGGGAGGCTCACCCCTCCACTTT.

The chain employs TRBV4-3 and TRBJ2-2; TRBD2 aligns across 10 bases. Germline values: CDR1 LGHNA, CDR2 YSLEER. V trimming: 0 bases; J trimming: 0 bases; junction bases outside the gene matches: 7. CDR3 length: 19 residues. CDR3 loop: CASSQDFLAGASNTGELFF. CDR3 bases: TGCGCCAGCAGCCAAGATTTCCTAGCGGGGGCCTCGAACACCGGGGAGCTGTTTTTT.

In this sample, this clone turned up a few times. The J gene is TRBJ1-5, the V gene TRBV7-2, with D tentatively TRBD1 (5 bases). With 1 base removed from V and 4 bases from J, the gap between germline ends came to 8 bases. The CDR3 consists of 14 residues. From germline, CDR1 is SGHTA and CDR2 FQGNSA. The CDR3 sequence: CASSLGQRNQPQHF. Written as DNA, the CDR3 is TGTGCCAGCAGCTTAGGACAGAGAAATCAGCCCCAGCATTTT.

CDR3 loop: CASSWGGPSGGTQYF. CDR3 coding DNA: TGTGCCAGCAGTTGGGGTGGTCCGTCAGGAGGTACGCAGTATTTT. The rearrangement joins TRBV6-5 to TRBJ2-3; a possible D gene is TRBD2 (5 bases). Trimming stripped 4 bases from V and 8 bases from J, with 19 bases between. From germline, CDR1 is MNHEY and CDR2 SVGAGI. CDR3 size: 15 residues.

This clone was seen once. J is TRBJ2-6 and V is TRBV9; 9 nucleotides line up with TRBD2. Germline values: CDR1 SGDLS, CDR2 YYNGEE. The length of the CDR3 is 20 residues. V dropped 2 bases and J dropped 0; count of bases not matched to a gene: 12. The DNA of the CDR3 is TGTGCCAGCAGCGTGATGGCGGGGGGGCCTCTGGGCTCTGGGGCCAACGTCCTGACTTTC. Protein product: CASSVMAGGPLGSGANVLTF.

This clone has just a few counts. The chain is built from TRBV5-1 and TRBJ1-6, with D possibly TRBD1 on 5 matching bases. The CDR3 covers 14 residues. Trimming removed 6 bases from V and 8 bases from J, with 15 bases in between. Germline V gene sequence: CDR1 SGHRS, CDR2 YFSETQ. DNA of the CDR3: TGCGCCAGCAAGTTTGGGGCGACGGATTCACCCCTCCACTTT. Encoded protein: CASKFGATDSPLHF.

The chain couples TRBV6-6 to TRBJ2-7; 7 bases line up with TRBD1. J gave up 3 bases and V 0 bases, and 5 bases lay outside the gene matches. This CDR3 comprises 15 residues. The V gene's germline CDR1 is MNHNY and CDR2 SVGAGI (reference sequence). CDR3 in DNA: TGTGCCAGCAGTTACTCGAGACAGGGTGGCTACGAGCAGTACTTC. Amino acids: CASSYSRQGGYEQYF.

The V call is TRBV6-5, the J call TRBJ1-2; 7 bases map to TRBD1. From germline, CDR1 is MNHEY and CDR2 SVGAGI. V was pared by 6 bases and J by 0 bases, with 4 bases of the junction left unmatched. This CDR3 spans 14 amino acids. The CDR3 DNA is TGTGCCAGCAGGTGGACAGGTTCTAACTATGGCTACACCTTC. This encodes CASRWTGSNYGYTF.

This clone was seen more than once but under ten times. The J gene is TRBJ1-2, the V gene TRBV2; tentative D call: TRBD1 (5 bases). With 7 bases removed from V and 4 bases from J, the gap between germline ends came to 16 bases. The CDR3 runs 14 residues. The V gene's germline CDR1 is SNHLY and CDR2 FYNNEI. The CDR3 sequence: CASNTKGQGYGYTF. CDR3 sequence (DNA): TGTGCCAGCAACACAAAAGGGCAGGGCTATGGCTACACCTTC.

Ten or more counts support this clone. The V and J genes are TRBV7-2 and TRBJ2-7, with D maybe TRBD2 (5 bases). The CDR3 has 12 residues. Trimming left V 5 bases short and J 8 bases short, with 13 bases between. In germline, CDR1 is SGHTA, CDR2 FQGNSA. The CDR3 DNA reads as TGTGCCAGCAGCCCTCCGGGGAAAAAGCAGTACTTC. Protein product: CASSPPGKKQYF. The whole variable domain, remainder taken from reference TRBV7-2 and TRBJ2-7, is GAGVSQSPSNKVTEKGKDVELRCDPISGHTALYWYRQSLGQGLEFLIYFQGNSAPDKSGLPSDRFSAERTGGSVSTLTIQRTQQEDSAVYLCASSPPGKKQYFGPGTRLTVT.

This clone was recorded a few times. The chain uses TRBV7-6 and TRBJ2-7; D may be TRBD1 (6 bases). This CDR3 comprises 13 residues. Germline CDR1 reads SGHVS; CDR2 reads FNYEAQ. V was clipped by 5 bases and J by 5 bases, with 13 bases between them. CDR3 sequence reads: CASSLLGGDEQYF. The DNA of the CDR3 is TGTGCCAGCAGCCTGCTAGGGGGTGACGAGCAGTACTTC. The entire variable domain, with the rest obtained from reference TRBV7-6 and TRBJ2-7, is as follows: GAGVSQSPRYKVTKRGQDVALRCDPISGHVSLYWYRQALGQGPEFLTYFNYEAQQDKSGLPNDRFSAERPEGSISTLTIQRTEQRDSAMYRCASSLLGGDEQYFGPGTRLTVT.